This T cell receptor beta chain was profiled in a study of T cell responses to AZD1222 COVID-19 vaccine. General study points: Seropositive AZD1222 recipients at baseline numbered only six or seven. The study reported that nearly half of spike-specific TCRs target unmutated variant regions. Donors were largely white British and mainly female; clonal diversity was possibly underestimated. Following two doses of AZD1222, Spike-specific TCR breadth and depth rose.

As concerns this clone: Its matching antigen is unknown.

Some clones are missing from TCRdb's copy, which holds only in-frame ones; the method was immunoSEQ multiplex PCR. The sample yields around 140,000 clones, 90% seen once. Material: peripheral blood, obtained on day 0 of AZD1222 vaccination. The TCR comes from an adult in good health.

The CDR3 region has the DNA TGTGCCAGCAGCTTAGACCACAGGGGGCTGACCTATAATTCACCCCTCCACTTT. It encodes CASSLDHRGLTYNSPLHF. This chain connects TRBV7-2 to TRBJ1-6; TRBD1 aligns across 9 bases. This CDR3 comprises 18 residues. Trimming took 1 base from V and 2 from J; bases not matched to a gene: 6. Per germline, CDR1 SGHTA and CDR2 FQGNSA. The variable domain in full, with the rest retrieved from reference TRBV7-2 and TRBJ1-6, is GAGVSQSPSNKVTEKGKDVELRCDPISGHTALYWYRQSLGQGLEFLIYFQGNSAPDKSGLPSDRFSAERTGGSVSTLTIQRTQQEDSAVYLCASSLDHRGLTYNSPLHFGNGTRLTVT.